The clone carrying this T cell receptor (beta chain) has a count of ten or more. Its antigen remains unknown. Library construction for TCR beta used iRepertoire HTBI primers and Arm-PCR of CDR3 regions. TCRdb passed the multiplex PCR reads through MiXCR, listing each CDR3 protein once. The repertoire holds 500,000 or so distinct CDR3 sequences, with about 16% as singletons. The V gene lost 4 bases and the J gene lost 5 bases, with 15 bases spanning the gap. CDR1 and CDR2 from the germline V gene are SGHAT and FQNNGV. CDR3 size: 14 residues. This entry is derived from a study of regulatory T cells in long-lasting Graves disease. Study-wide findings and caveats: TRBV28 was favored in persistent disease, as were TRBJ1-2 and TRBJ2-5.

Time point indicated: newly diagnosed GD, antithyroid drugs for less than 3 months. Construction of the TCR library relied on RNA isolated from PBMCs. The same sample was also used in a study of T cells in Graves' hyperthyroidism and ophthalmopathy.

This receptor was taken from a woman aged 35-65 years with Graves disease. J is TRBJ2-7 and V is TRBV11-2; D is perhaps TRBD2 (6 bases). Specimen: peripheral blood mononuclear cells (PBMCs), collected at new diagnosis, from a patient treated with antithyroid drugs. The CDR3, as DNA: TGTGCCAGCAGCTCCGTTGCTGCGGGGAACGAGCAGTACTTC. It translates to CASSSVAAGNEQYF.